This T cell receptor beta chain derives from a study of T cell responses to AZD1222 COVID-19 vaccine. The study's findings and limits: Variant regions that are unmutated are reportedly the target of nearly half of spike-specific TCRs. Spike-specific TCR breadth and depth grew following two AZD1222 doses. In a largely white British group with more females than males, clonal diversity was possibly underestimated.

Germline values: CDR1 SNHLY, CDR2 FYNNEI. The CDR3 is 17 amino acids. The V and J ends lost 5 bases and 0 bases, in that order; junction bases with no gene match: 10. As to this clone: Its target is unknown.

TCRdb's copy holds only in-frame clones and misses some; the assay was immunoSEQ multiplex PCR. The sample lists about 64,000 clones; about four fifths were seen once. V gene TRBV2 combines with J gene TRBJ1-5; 7 bases are shared with TRBD1. The receptor was derived from an adult who received the AZD1222 COVID-19 vaccine. The specimen was peripheral blood, collected 28 days after the second AZD1222 dose. CDR3: CASSRQGTMLSNQPQHF. In DNA form, the CDR3 reads TGTGCCAGCAGTCGACAGGGAACCATGCTTAGCAATCAGCCCCAGCATTTT.